A selection of T cell receptor beta chains follows, all from one sample in a study of T-cell reconstitution after alpha-beta-depleted transplantation in children. TCRdb called the PCR reads again in MiXCR, with one record for every CDR3 protein. The sample carries 600,000 or so distinct CDR3 sequences, under 25% recorded once. This sample comprised PBMCs, mostly from graft donor cells, obtained 360 days after TCRalphabeta/CD19-depleted stem cell transplant. The source is a boy under two years old who had a stem cell transplant for acute myeloid leukemia, so the T cells may come from the graft donor. Each CDR3 is given with its conserved first and last residue. Fields, in order: clone size, D gene, CDR3 length, V gene, J gene, CDR3 DNA, CDR3 protein. A D gene is named only where the DNA matches it firmly. Clone size is not always given. Where it is, it says once, few, many or a class for expanded clones.

clone_size: many; d_call: .; cdr3_length: 14; v_call: TRBV3-1; j_call: TRBJ2-7; cdr3_nt: TGTGCCAGCAGCCCAACGACAGGCCCCTACGAGCAGTACTTC; cdr3_aa: CASSPTTGPYEQYF
clone_size: many; d_call: .; cdr3_length: 14; v_call: TRBV29-1; j_call: TRBJ2-1; cdr3_nt: TGCAGCCCGAAAAATGTGGAACAGGGCGATGAGCAGTTCTTC; cdr3_aa: CSPKNVEQGDEQFF
clone_size: .; d_call: .; cdr3_length: 13; v_call: TRBV12-3/TRBV12-4; j_call: TRBJ1-2; cdr3_nt: TGTGCCAGCAGTTTAACGGCGATCTATGGCTACACCTTC; cdr3_aa: CASSLTAIYGYTF
clone_size: .; d_call: .; cdr3_length: 14; v_call: TRBV12-3/TRBV12-4; j_call: TRBJ2-7; cdr3_nt: TGTGCCAGCAGCCTAAGCCAGGGGGGCCCCGAGCAGTACTTC; cdr3_aa: CASSLSQGGPEQYF
clone_size: few; d_call: .; cdr3_length: 13; v_call: TRBV6-1; j_call: TRBJ2-5; cdr3_nt: TGTGCCAGCAGGCAAACAGGGATAAAGACCCAGTACTTC; cdr3_aa: CASRQTGIKTQYF
clone_size: few; d_call: .; cdr3_length: 14; v_call: TRBV20-1; j_call: TRBJ2-7; cdr3_nt: TGCAGTGCTAGAGAAAGAGGGGTCAGCTACGAGCAGTACTTC; cdr3_aa: CSARERGVSYEQYF
clone_size: few; d_call: TRBD1; cdr3_length: 16; v_call: TRBV11-2; j_call: TRBJ2-1; cdr3_nt: TGTGCCAGCAGCTCGACAGGGGGATTGGACACCAATGAGCAGTTCTTC; cdr3_aa: CASSSTGGLDTNEQFF
clone_size: .; d_call: .; cdr3_length: 17; v_call: TRBV28; j_call: TRBJ2-2; cdr3_nt: TGTGCCAGCAGACCCTTAGACTCCGACGTATTCACCGGGGAGCTGTTTTTT; cdr3_aa: CASRPLDSDVFTGELFF
clone_size: .; d_call: .; cdr3_length: 15; v_call: TRBV20-1; j_call: TRBJ2-5; cdr3_nt: TGCAGTGCTCAGCCCCCCTCGGGCCCCCAAGAGACCCAGTACTTC; cdr3_aa: CSAQPPSGPQETQYF
clone_size: .; d_call: .; cdr3_length: 12; v_call: TRBV20-1; j_call: TRBJ2-3; cdr3_nt: TGCAGTGCCTCGACTGTAACAGATACGCAGTATTTT; cdr3_aa: CSASTVTDTQYF
clone_size: few; d_call: .; cdr3_length: 15; v_call: TRBV27; j_call: TRBJ1-1; cdr3_nt: TGTGCCAGCAGTTTAAGCCCAGGGTTGAACACTGAAGCTTTCTTT; cdr3_aa: CASSLSPGLNTEAFF
clone_size: many; d_call: .; cdr3_length: 15; v_call: TRBV20-1; j_call: TRBJ2-3; cdr3_nt: TGCAGTGCCCTCCGAGGGGCGCTTGTGACAGATACGCAGTATTTT; cdr3_aa: CSALRGALVTDTQYF
clone_size: .; d_call: .; cdr3_length: 12; v_call: TRBV15; j_call: TRBJ1-1; cdr3_nt: TGTGCCACCAGCCCCGACGGCCCTGAAGCTTTCTTT; cdr3_aa: CATSPDGPEAFF
clone_size: few; d_call: .; cdr3_length: 14; v_call: TRBV12-3/TRBV12-4; j_call: TRBJ2-7; cdr3_nt: TGTGCCAGCAGTTTAGCAAGGAGTAGTTCCGAGCAGTACTTC; cdr3_aa: CASSLARSSSEQYF
clone_size: few; d_call: .; cdr3_length: 13; v_call: TRBV25-1; j_call: TRBJ2-7; cdr3_nt: TGTGCCAGCTTGGGGGGAGGTTCCTACGAGCAGTACTTC; cdr3_aa: CASLGGGSYEQYF
clone_size: few; d_call: .; cdr3_length: 16; v_call: TRBV5-1; j_call: TRBJ1-2; cdr3_nt: TGCGCCAGCAGCTTGGAGGGACGCCAAATGGGGTATGGCTACACCTTC; cdr3_aa: CASSLEGRQMGYGYTF